This paragraph covers one T cell receptor beta chain sequence. Its antigen is still unknown. V shed 3 bases and J shed 10 bases, with 19 bases lying between them. Germline CDR1 is LNHDA and CDR2 is SQIVND (reference sequence). This CDR3 spans 15 amino acids. This sample is part of a study of T cell responses to AZD1222 COVID-19 vaccine. Points from the study as a whole: When two AZD1222 doses had been given, Spike-specific TCR breadth and depth rose.

Sequencing was performed with immunoSEQ multiplex PCR; in TCRdb, only in-frame clones are kept and a portion is missing. Found here are 120,000 or so clones, about 93% of them singletons; the top ten hold 4% to 4.5%. The chain couples TRBV19 to TRBJ2-1; D not certain. The receptor was derived from an adult who received the MenACWY meningococcal vaccine as a control. The sample was peripheral blood, taken 28 days after the second dose of the MenACWY control vaccine. CDR3 loop: CASSMSVRWTLEQFF. The CDR3, as DNA: TGTGCCAGTAGTATGTCGGTCCGTTGGACCCTAGAGCAGTTCTTC.